This T cell receptor beta chain was identified in a study of OX40 agonist ivuxolimab in advanced cancers. Across the study: Subjects had a mean age of roughly 60 years, with a range of 23 to 79; 82.7% were male.

Sequencing was performed with immunoSEQ multiplex PCR; in TCRdb, only in-frame clones are kept and a portion is missing. This table has tens of thousands of clones, 82% appearing once. The CDR3 extends over 12 amino acids. Germline CDR1 reads MNHEY; CDR2 reads SVGAGI. V was pared by 5 bases and J by 3 bases, with 5 bases between. The chain couples TRBV6-5 to TRBJ1-3; D remains ambiguous. The material was CD4+ or CD8+ T cells sorted from blood, obtained in a trial of the OX40 agonist ivuxolimab. The receptor was isolated from an adult with an advanced solid tumor such as melanoma, head and neck, liver or kidney cancer. The CDR3 coding sequence is TGTGCCAGCAGTGCGCTTGGAAACACCATATATTTT. Amino acids: CASSALGNTIYF.